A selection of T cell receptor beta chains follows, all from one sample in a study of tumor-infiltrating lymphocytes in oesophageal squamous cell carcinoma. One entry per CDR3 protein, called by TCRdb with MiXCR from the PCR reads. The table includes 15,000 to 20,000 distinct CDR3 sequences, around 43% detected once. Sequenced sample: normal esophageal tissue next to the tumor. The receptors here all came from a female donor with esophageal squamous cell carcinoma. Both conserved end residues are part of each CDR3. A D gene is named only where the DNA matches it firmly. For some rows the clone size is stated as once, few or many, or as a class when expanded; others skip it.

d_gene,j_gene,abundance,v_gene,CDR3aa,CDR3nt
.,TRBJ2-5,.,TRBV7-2,CASSSQTTGQETQYF,TGTGCCAGCAGCTCTCAGACGACAGGCCAAGAGACCCAGTACTTC
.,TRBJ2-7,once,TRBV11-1,CASSLGYWEQYF,TGTGCCAGCAGCTTAGGTTACTGGGAGCAGTACTTC
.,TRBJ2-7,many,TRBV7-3,CASSLIGGEQYF,TGTGCCAGCAGCTTAATAGGCGGTGAGCAGTACTTC
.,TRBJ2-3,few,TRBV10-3,CAISEGVGETDTQYF,TGTGCCATCAGTGAAGGGGTCGGAGAGACAGATACGCAGTATTTT
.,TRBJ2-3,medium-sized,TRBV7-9,CASSLPLNTQYF,TGTGCCAGCAGCTTACCGCTGAATACGCAGTATTTT
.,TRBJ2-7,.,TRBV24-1,CATSVDEPSLEQYF,TGTGCCACCAGTGTGGACGAACCATCTCTTGAGCAGTACTTC
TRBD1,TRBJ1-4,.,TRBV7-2,CASSLFSGTGEEKLFF,TGTGCCAGCAGCTTATTTTCCGGGACAGGGGAAGAAAAACTGTTTTTT
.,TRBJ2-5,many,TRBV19,CASSIEKSPSSTQYF,TGTGCCAGTAGTATAGAAAAGAGCCCCTCATCGACCCAGTACTTC
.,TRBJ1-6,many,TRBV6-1,CASSPPGDNSPLHF,TGTGCCAGCAGCCCCCCCGGGGACAATTCACCCCTCCACTTT
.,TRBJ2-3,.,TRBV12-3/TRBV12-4,CASSSDLDTQYF,TGTGCCAGCAGTTCCGATCTGGATACGCAGTATTTT
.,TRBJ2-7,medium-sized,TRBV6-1,CASRSTTYEQYF,TGTGCCAGCAGAAGCACGACCTACGAGCAGTACTTC
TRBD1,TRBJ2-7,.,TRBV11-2,CASSTVQGFYEQYF,TGTGCCAGCAGCACCGTACAGGGGTTCTACGAGCAGTACTTC
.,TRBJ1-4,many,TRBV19,CASSIGWKEKLFF,TGTGCCAGTAGTATAGGATGGAAGGAAAAACTGTTTTTT
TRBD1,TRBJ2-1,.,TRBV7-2,CASSLDPGGVNEQFF,TGTGCCAGCAGCTTAGATCCAGGGGGCGTGAATGAGCAGTTCTTC
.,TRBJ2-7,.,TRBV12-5,CASGLVPGYPCEQYF,TGTGCTAGTGGTTTGGTACCTGGGTACCCTTGCGAGCAGTACTTC
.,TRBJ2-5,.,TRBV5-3,CASSITGRWETQYF,TGTGCCAGCAGCATCACAGGGCGTTGGGAGACCCAGTACTTC
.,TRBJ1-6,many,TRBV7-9,CASSFGTNNSPLHF,TGTGCCAGCAGCTTCGGCACGAATAATTCACCCCTCCACTTT
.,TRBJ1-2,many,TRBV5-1,CASTFGEGTGGYTF,TGCGCCAGCACCTTTGGAGAAGGGACTGGTGGCTACACCTTC
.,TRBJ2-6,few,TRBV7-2,CASSLGAQGSGANVLTF,TGTGCCAGCAGCTTAGGGGCTCAAGGCTCTGGGGCCAACGTCCTGACTTTC
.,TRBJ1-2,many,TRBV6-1,CASSRGSQRGYTF,TGTGCCAGCAGTCGCGGAAGCCAAAGAGGCTACACCTTC
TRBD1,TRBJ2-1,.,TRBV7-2,CASSSNRGWEQFF,TGTGCCAGCAGCTCTAACAGGGGCTGGGAGCAGTTCTTC
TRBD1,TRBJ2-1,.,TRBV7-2,CASSLGQGVNEQFF,TGTGCCAGCAGCTTAGGACAGGGGGTCAATGAGCAGTTCTTC
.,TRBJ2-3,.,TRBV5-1,CASLLGRALTDTQYF,TGCGCCAGCCTCCTGGGCAGGGCCCTCACAGATACGCAGTATTTT
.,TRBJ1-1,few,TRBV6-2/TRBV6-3,CASRPNHRNTEAFF,TGTGCCAGCAGACCCAATCACAGGAACACTGAAGCTTTCTTT
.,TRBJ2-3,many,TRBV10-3,CAISESGTEGDTQYF,TGTGCCATCAGTGAGTCTGGGACGGAAGGGGATACGCAGTATTTT
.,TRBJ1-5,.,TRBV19,CATERGNQPQHF,TGTGCCACCGAGAGGGGCAATCAGCCCCAGCATTTT
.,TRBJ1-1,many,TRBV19,CASSRRGGANTEAFF,TGTGCCAGTAGCCGACGGGGGGGGGCGAACACTGAAGCTTTCTTT
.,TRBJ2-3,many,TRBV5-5,CASSLATFTDTQYF,TGTGCCAGCAGCTTGGCCACTTTTACAGATACGCAGTATTTT
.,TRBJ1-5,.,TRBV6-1,CASIVELYTQPQHF,TGTGCCAGCATAGTCGAGCTTTACACTCAGCCCCAGCATTTT
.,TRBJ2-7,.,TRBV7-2,CASSPAGSPYEQYF,TGTGCCAGCAGCCCCGCCGGGAGCCCATACGAGCAGTACTTC
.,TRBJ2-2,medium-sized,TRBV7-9,CASSSLGGVGSGELFF,TGTGCCAGCAGCTCTCTAGGCGGGGTGGGCTCCGGGGAGCTGTTTTTT
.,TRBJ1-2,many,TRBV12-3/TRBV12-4,CASRPGGYDGYTF,TGTGCCAGCAGACCGGGGGGTTATGATGGCTACACCTTC
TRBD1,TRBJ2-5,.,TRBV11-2,CASSKRDREVQETQYF,TGTGCCAGCAGCAAAAGGGACAGGGAGGTACAAGAGACCCAGTACTTC
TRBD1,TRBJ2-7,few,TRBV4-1,CASSLRTGSYEQYF,TGCGCCAGCAGCCTAAGGACAGGGTCCTACGAGCAGTACTTC
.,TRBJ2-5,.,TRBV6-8,CCGGQRDPVF,TGTTGCGGGGGCCAAAGAGACCCAGTATTT
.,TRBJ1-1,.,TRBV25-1,CASSEYGVGETQFF,TGTGCCAGCAGTGAATATGGAGTCGGTGAGACCCAGTTCTTT
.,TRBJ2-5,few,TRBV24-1,CATSDPGTGMWLHLRF,.